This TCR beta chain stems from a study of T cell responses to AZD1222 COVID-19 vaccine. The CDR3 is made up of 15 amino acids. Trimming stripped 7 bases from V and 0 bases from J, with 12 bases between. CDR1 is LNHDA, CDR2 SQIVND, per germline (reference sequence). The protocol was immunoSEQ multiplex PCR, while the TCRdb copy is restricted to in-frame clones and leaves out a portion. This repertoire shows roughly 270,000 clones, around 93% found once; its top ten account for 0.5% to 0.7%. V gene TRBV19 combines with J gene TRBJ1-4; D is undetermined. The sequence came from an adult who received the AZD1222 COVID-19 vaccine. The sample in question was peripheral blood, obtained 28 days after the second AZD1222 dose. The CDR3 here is CASNSPRATNEKLFF. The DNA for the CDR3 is TGTGCCAGTAACAGCCCGAGGGCAACTAATGAAAAACTGTTTTTT.